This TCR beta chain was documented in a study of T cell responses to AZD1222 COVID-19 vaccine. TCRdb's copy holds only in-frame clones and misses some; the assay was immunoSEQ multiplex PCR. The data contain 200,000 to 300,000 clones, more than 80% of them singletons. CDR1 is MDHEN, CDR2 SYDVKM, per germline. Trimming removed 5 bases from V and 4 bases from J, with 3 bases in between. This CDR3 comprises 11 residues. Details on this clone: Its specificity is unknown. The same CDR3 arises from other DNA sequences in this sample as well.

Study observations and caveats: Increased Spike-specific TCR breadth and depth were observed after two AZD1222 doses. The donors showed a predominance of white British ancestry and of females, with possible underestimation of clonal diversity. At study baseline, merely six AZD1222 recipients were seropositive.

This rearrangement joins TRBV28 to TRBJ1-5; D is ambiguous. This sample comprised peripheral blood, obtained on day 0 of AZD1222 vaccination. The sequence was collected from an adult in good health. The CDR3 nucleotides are TGTGCCAGCAGTCTGAATCAGCCCCAGCATTTT. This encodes CASSLNQPQHF.